These 26 T cell receptor beta chains were sequenced from one sample in a study of glioma-infiltrating T cells after dendritic cell vaccination. Time point indicated: after dendritic cell vaccination, including at tumor progression/relapse. Libraries were prepared by immunoSEQ multiplex PCR; TCRdb keeps only in-frame clonotypes and omits some of them. Of roughly 60,000 clones in the sample, roughly nine tenths were seen once. The sample was blood, taken after dendritic cell vaccination. The receptors here all came from a human donor with glioblastoma.

V gene TRBV27 combines with J gene TRBJ2-7, with D maybe TRBD2 (6 bases). CDR3 length: 17 residues. In germline, CDR1 is MNHEY, CDR2 SMNVEV (reference sequence). V was cut by 6 bases and J by 0 bases, with 21 bases left in between. The CDR3 here is CASRTGWGGMSSYEQYF. The CDR3 DNA follows: TGTGCCAGCAGGACGGGTTGGGGCGGGATGAGCTCCTACGAGCAGTACTTC.

The chain combines TRBV14 with TRBJ2-5, with a tentative D call TRBD2 (5 bases). CDR3 length equals 13 residues. Per the germline V gene, CDR1 is SGHDN and CDR2 is FVKESK. V was shortened by 3 bases and J by 2 bases, with 7 bases between the two germline ends. CDR3 protein: CASSQQRQETQYF. CDR3 bases: TGTGCCAGCAGCCAGCAGCGGCAAGAGACCCAGTACTTC. Full variable domain (missing parts from reference TRBV14 and TRBJ2-5): EAGVTQFPSHSVIEKGQTVTLRCDPISGHDNLYWYRRVMGKEIKFLLHFVKESKQDESGMPNNRFLAERTGGTYSTLKVQPAELEDSGVYFCASSQQRQETQYFGPGTRLLVL.

The chain combines TRBV12-5 with TRBJ2-7; TRBD2 is a possible D gene (5 bases). The CDR3 runs 13 residues. The germline V and J ends were trimmed by 1 base and 5 bases, with 9 bases remaining between them. Looked up from germline, CDR1 is LGHNT and CDR2 is FRNRAP. The CDR3 nucleotides read TGTGCTAGTGGTTTGGGAGACTACAACGAGCAGTACTTC. Translating gives CASGLGDYNEQYF.

CDR3 nucleotides: TGCGCCAGCGGGGCCGAGGCCCGGGGGGCCAACGTCCTGACTTTC. It encodes CASGAEARGANVLTF. This rearrangement joins TRBV10-2 to TRBJ2-6; D might be TRBD1 (5 bases). This CDR3 contains 15 residues. CDR1 is WSHSY and CDR2 is SAAADI in the germline V gene. The V gene lost 8 bases and the J gene lost 4 bases, with 15 bases spanning the gap.

This clone was counted a single time. The chain has TRBV5-1 and TRBJ1-3; 9 nucleotides line up with TRBD1. Germline V gene sequence: CDR1 SGHRS, CDR2 YFSETQ. Trimming took 4 bases from V and 6 from J; bases not matched to a gene: 11. This CDR3 region has 16 residues. The CDR3 sequence is CASSPRGTGRTNTIYF. CDR3 coding DNA: TGCGCCAGCAGCCCCAGGGGGACAGGGAGGACAAACACCATATATTTT.

This rearrangement joins TRBV11-2 to TRBJ1-5; unclear D gene. Between the trimmed V and J ends, which lost 5 bases and 3 bases, there was a span of 8 bases. Germline values: CDR1 SGHAT, CDR2 FQNNGV. The CDR3 has 13 amino acids. CDR3 nucleotide sequence: TGTGCCAGCAGCGCCTCAGACAATCAGCCCCAGCATTTT. This translates into CASSASDNQPQHF.

The gene calls are TRBV14 and TRBJ2-7; 7 bases are a match to TRBD1. Germline V gene lookup returns CDR1 SGHDN and CDR2 FVKESK. The V segment lost 0 bases and the J segment 7 bases; nucleotides outside the gene matches: 6. The CDR3 spans 14 residues. The DNA for the CDR3 is TGTGCCAGCAGCCAAGATGACAGGGCGAGGGAGCAGTACTTC. Its protein product is CASSQDDRAREQYF.

The J gene is TRBJ2-7, the V gene TRBV13; TRBD1 agrees at 10 bases. This CDR3 has 15 amino acids. Looked up from germline, CDR1 is PRHDT and CDR2 is FYEKMQ (reference sequence). Trimming at V came to 4 bases and at J to 3 bases, leaving 6 bases not matched to a gene. The CDR3 DNA is TGTGCCAGCAGCTCCAGACAGGGGGCCGACTACGAGCAGTACTTC. Encoded protein: CASSSRQGADYEQYF.

The rearrangement joins TRBV30 to TRBJ2-1, with D tentatively TRBD2 (5 bases). V was pared by 8 bases and J by 8 bases, with 19 bases between. The CDR3 covers 13 residues. Germline loops: CDR1 GTSNPN, CDR2 SVGIG (reference sequence). The CDR3 coding sequence is TGTGCCACAAGCGGAAACGACCTCCATGAGCAGTTCTTC. Protein: CATSGNDLHEQFF.

V is TRBV10-1 and J is TRBJ1-2; 7 nucleotides match TRBD1. The CDR3 runs 14 residues. Germline CDR1 and CDR2: WNHNN and SYGVQD (reference sequence). The ends lost 5 bases at V and 3 bases at J; junction bases unmatched: 6. The chain's CDR3 is CASSPPGQDYGYTF. CDR3 bases: TGCGCCAGCAGTCCACCCGGACAGGACTATGGCTACACCTTC.

V usage is TRBV30 and J usage is TRBJ1-1; D unresolved. The CDR3 spans 12 residues. Trimming stripped 5 bases from V and 5 bases from J, with 12 bases between. Germline loops: CDR1 GTSNPN, CDR2 SVGIG (reference sequence). CDR3 bases: TGTGCCTGGGCGAACACGGGGACTGAAGCTTTCTTT. Translated: CAWANTGTEAFF. Full variable domain (rest looked up from reference TRBV30 and TRBJ1-1): SQTIHQWPATLVQPVGSPLSLECTVEGTSNPNLYWYRQAAGRGLQLLFYSVGIGQISSEVPQNLSASRPQDRQFILSSKKLLLSDSGFYLCAWANTGTEAFFGQGTRLTVV.

This sequence joins TRBV29-1 and TRBJ1-1; no clear D gene. The CDR3 loop spans 13 amino acids. Trimming stripped 5 bases from V and 11 bases from J, with 21 bases between. Germline CDR1 SQVTM, CDR2 ANQGSEA. CDR3 sequence: CSVPLGDYVEAFF. In DNA, the CDR3 is TGCAGCGTTCCTCTGGGAGATTATGTGGAGGCTTTCTTT. Drawing the rest from reference TRBV29-1 and TRBJ1-1, the complete variable domain is SAVISQKPSRDICQRGTSLTIQCQVDSQVTMMFWYRQQPGQSLTLIATANQGSEATYESGFVIDKFPISRPNLTFSTLTVSNMSPEDSSIYLCSVPLGDYVEAFFGQGTRLTVV.

This clone was seen only once. V usage is TRBV10-1 and J usage is TRBJ2-1, with TRBD2 as a possible D gene (7 bases). V shed 7 bases and J shed 7 bases, with 23 bases lying between them. CDR1 is WNHNN and CDR2 is SYGVQD in the germline V gene (reference sequence). CDR3 size: 16 residues. Here the CDR3 DNA reads TGCGCCAGCACCTTAAGGGGGGGAAAGCCTTATAATGAGCAGTTCTTC. Amino acid sequence: CASTLRGGKPYNEQFF.

In this sample, this clone turned up once. The chain uses TRBV4-3 and TRBJ1-1, with TRBD1 as a possible D gene (5 bases). The CDR3 extends over 15 amino acids. Germline lookup yields CDR1 LGHNA and CDR2 YSLEER. Between the trimmed V and J ends, which lost 0 bases and 0 bases, there was a span of 8 bases. CDR3 sequence reads: CASSQDGGVNTEAFF. DNA of the CDR3: TGCGCCAGCAGCCAAGATGGAGGGGTGAACACTGAAGCTTTCTTT.

Regarding this clone: One end of the junction fails to match germline, which may point to a read error. This chain connects TRBV11-2 to TRBJ2-6; TRBD1 might be the D (5 bases). This CDR3 is built from 17 residues. Germline V gene data show CDR1 as SGHAT and CDR2 as FQNNGV. CDR3: CASSAKDSYSGANVLTF. The DNA for the CDR3 is TGCGCCAGCAGCGCCAAAGACAGCTACTCTGGGGCCAACGTCCTGACTTTC.

This chain joins TRBV29-1 and TRBJ2-1, with D possibly being TRBD2 (7 bases). Trimming shortened V by 5 bases and J by 2 bases, and 13 bases separated the two germline ends. Germline-derived CDR1 and CDR2 are SQVTM and ANQGSEA. CDR3 size: 14 residues. Here the CDR3 DNA reads TGCAGCGTTTTGGGAGGGGGGGCCTACAATGAGCAGTTCTTC. Amino acid sequence: CSVLGGGAYNEQFF.

The CDR3 loop reads CASSVALLAGAAEQFF. The DNA of the CDR3 is TGTGCCAGCAGCGTAGCTCTCCTAGCGGGAGCGGCTGAGCAGTTCTTC. The rearrangement joins TRBV9 to TRBJ2-1; 10 bases are a match to TRBD2. Losses at the gene ends were 0 bases for V and 9 bases for J; bases not matched to a gene: 9. Germline CDR1 SGDLS, CDR2 YYNGEE. CDR3 size: 16 residues.

The V call is TRBV27, the J call TRBJ2-7, with 8 bases fitting TRBD1. Germline trimming cut 2 bases from V and 3 bases from J; bases unmatched to any gene: 6. The CDR3 runs to 15 residues. CDR1 and CDR2 (germline): MNHEY, SMNVEV (reference sequence). The CDR3 region has the DNA TGTGCCAGCAGTTTAAGCACAGGGGGGAACTACGAGCAGTACTTC. This gives the protein CASSLSTGGNYEQYF.

This clone was observed a single time. This chain connects TRBV12-5 to TRBJ2-5; D may be TRBD1 (5 bases). Between the trimmed V and J ends, which lost 1 base and 4 bases, there was a span of 10 bases. Germline CDR1 reads LGHNT; CDR2 reads FRNRAP. The CDR3 runs to 14 residues. The CDR3 here is CASGLGRVGETQYF. The CDR3 bases are TGTGCTAGTGGTTTGGGCAGGGTAGGAGAGACCCAGTACTTC.

The CDR3 DNA is TGTGCCAGCTCACCCTCAGAAGGAAACACCATATATTTT. It encodes CASSPSEGNTIYF. The chain has TRBV18 and TRBJ1-3, with D uncertain. The CDR3 is made up of 13 amino acids. The ends were cut back, 3 bases at V and 4 bases at J, with 7 bases in the middle. In germline, CDR1 is KGHSH, CDR2 LQKENI.

V gene TRBV30 combines with J gene TRBJ2-7; 7 positions match TRBD1. J lost 5 bases, V lost 0 bases, and 25 bases had no gene match. Germline V gene lookup returns CDR1 GTSNPN and CDR2 SVGIG (reference sequence). This CDR3 has 20 residues. The CDR3 nucleotides are TGTGCCTGGAGTGTACACCTGTTTTCACGGGGACAGCTCACCGCACACGAGCAGTACTTC. Encoded protein: CAWSVHLFSRGQLTAHEQYF.

This sequence joins TRBV9 and TRBJ2-7; TRBD2 aligns across 7 bases. Looked up from germline, CDR1 is SGDLS and CDR2 is YYNGEE. This CDR3 has 15 residues. With V trimmed by 0 bases and J by 7 bases, 10 bases remained unmatched. The CDR3 protein is CASSVDRGGPGEQYF. As DNA, the CDR3 is TGTGCCAGCAGCGTAGATAGGGGAGGGCCTGGGGAGCAGTACTTC.

The chain is built from TRBV6-5 and TRBJ1-6; D gene ambiguous. The CDR3 totals 15 residues. V gave up 7 bases and J gave up 0 bases, with 10 bases separating them. Germline V gives CDR1 MNHEY, CDR2 SVGAGI. CDR3 loop: CASTQRGSYNSPLHF. CDR3 DNA sequence: TGTGCCAGCACCCAACGGGGCTCCTATAATTCACCCCTCCACTTT.

The chain links TRBV9 to TRBJ1-1; tentative D call: TRBD1 (6 bases). The ends were cut back, 2 bases at V and 2 bases at J, with 19 bases in the middle. The CDR3 consists of 17 residues. CDR1 is SGDLS and CDR2 is YYNGEE in the germline V gene. CDR3 coding DNA: TGTGCCAGCAGCGTCGACCGGGGGGGGACACTAAACACTGAAGCTTTCTTT. It codes for CASSVDRGGTLNTEAFF.

The chain is built from TRBV7-2 and TRBJ1-1; D is possibly TRBD1 (6 bases). Germline V gene lookup returns CDR1 SGHTA and CDR2 FQGNSA. V shed 6 bases and J shed 1 base, with 21 bases lying between them. The CDR3 has 17 amino acids. The CDR3 protein is CASRPREGEPRNTEAFF. The DNA for the CDR3 is TGTGCCAGCAGACCCCGGGAGGGGGAGCCGCGGAACACTGAAGCTTTCTTT.

The count of this clone is one. The genes are TRBV11-3 and TRBJ1-6, with D possibly TRBD1 on 5 matching bases. This CDR3 has 15 residues. Deletions cut 0 bases from V and 6 bases from J, with 9 bases between. Germline V CDR1 and CDR2: SGHNT, YENEEA. CDR3 coding DNA: TGTGCCAGCAGCTTAGATGGGGCACTTAATTCACCCCTCCACTTT. This translates into CASSLDGALNSPLHF.